Each of the 8 T cell receptor beta chains below was sequenced from the same sample in a study of graft-versus-host responses after intestinal transplantation. Only in-frame clones appear in the TCRdb table, and some are missing; sequencing was by immunoSEQ multiplex PCR. The repertoire has 90,000 to 100,000 clones, about 91% of them found once; the top ten carry around 0.5%. No antigen has been assigned to these receptors. The sequencing used unstimulated CD8+ T cells sorted from spleen or lymph node cells, collected before intestinal transplant. The receptors shown here come from a human donor who received an intestinal transplant.

The table lists this clone with a count of one. The rearrangement links TRBV27 to TRBJ2-1; TRBD2 matches at 11 bases. Germline V gives CDR1 MNHEY, CDR2 SMNVEV (reference sequence). J gave up 0 bases and V 7 bases, and 2 bases lay outside the gene matches. The length of the CDR3 is 15 residues. In nucleotides, the CDR3 is TGTGCCAGCAAAACTAGCGGGAGCTCCTACAATGAGCAGTTCTTC. This gives the protein CASKTSGSSYNEQFF.

V and J are TRBV11-2 and TRBJ2-3; 8 bases are shared with TRBD1. V shed 2 bases and J 1 base; nucleotides not matched to a gene: 2. CDR1 is SGHAT, CDR2 FQNNGV, per germline. The CDR3 length is 15 residues. This CDR3 reads CASSLLDRGTDTQYF. In DNA form, the CDR3 reads TGTGCCAGCAGCTTACTGGACAGGGGCACAGATACGCAGTATTTT.

This chain joins TRBV29-1 and TRBJ2-7; TRBD1 might be the D (6 bases). This CDR3 is built from 12 residues. Looked up from germline, CDR1 is SQVTM and CDR2 is ANQGSEA. Trimming took 4 bases from V and 3 from J, leaving 10 bases between them. CDR3 nucleotide sequence: TGCAGCGTTGCAGGGGAGTACTACGAGCAGTACTTC. It is translated as CSVAGEYYEQYF.

The rearrangement links TRBV9 to TRBJ2-1; weak D call: TRBD2 (6 bases). This CDR3 has 15 amino acids. The germline V and J ends were trimmed by 5 bases and 2 bases, with 14 bases remaining between them. Germline CDR1 SGDLS, CDR2 YYNGEE. The CDR3 protein is CASSESGTAYNEQFF. The CDR3 coding sequence is TGTGCCAGCAGTGAGTCCGGGACTGCCTACAATGAGCAGTTCTTC. Full variable domain (rest looked up from reference TRBV9 and TRBJ2-1): DSGVTQTPKHLITATGQRVTLRCSPRSGDLSVYWYQQSLDQGLQFLIQYYNGEERAKGNILERFSAQQFPDLHSELNLSSLELGDSALYFCASSESGTAYNEQFFGPGTRLTVL.

This sequence joins TRBV6-6 and TRBJ2-5; 10 bases line up with TRBD2. CDR1 and CDR2 from the germline V gene are MNHNY and SVGAGI (reference sequence). V lost 2 bases and J lost 1; bases outside the gene matches: 1. The CDR3 length is 15 residues. The CDR3 sequence: CASSYGTSAQETQYF. The CDR3 nucleotides read TGTGCCAGCAGTTACGGGACTAGCGCCCAAGAGACCCAGTACTTC.

V usage is TRBV11-2 and J usage is TRBJ2-7; D remains unclear. Trimming cost V 6 bases and J 4 bases, with 4 bases left between them. The CDR3 is 10 residues long. In germline, CDR1 is SGHAT, CDR2 FQNNGV. Written as DNA, the CDR3 is TGTGCCAGCAGAGAGTACGAGCAGTACTTC. This gives the protein CASREYEQYF.

The chain uses TRBV5-8 and TRBJ2-6; maybe TRBD1 (6 bases). Trimming removed 1 base from V and 0 bases from J, with 17 bases in between. There are 19 residues in the CDR3. Germline-derived CDR1 and CDR2 are SGHTS and YDEGEE. This CDR3 reads CASSLWVGAVFSGANVLTF. CDR3 nucleotide sequence: TGTGCCAGCAGCTTGTGGGTGGGGGCAGTCTTCTCTGGGGCCAACGTCCTGACTTTC. The full variable domain, rest sourced from reference TRBV5-8 and TRBJ2-6, is EAGVTQSPTHLIKTRGQQATLRCSPISGHTSVYWYQQALGLGLQFLLWYDEGEERNRGNFPPRFSGRQFPNYSSELNVNALELEDSALYLCASSLWVGAVFSGANVLTFGAGSRLTVL.

The CDR3 sequence is CASSYSRGLNTEAFF. DNA for the CDR3: TGTGCCAGCAGTTACTCGAGGGGGTTGAACACTGAAGCTTTCTTT. V and J are TRBV6-5 and TRBJ1-1; D is possibly TRBD1 (6 bases). Looked up from germline, CDR1 is MNHEY and CDR2 is SVGAGI. This CDR3 spans 15 amino acids. The V gene lost 0 bases and the J gene lost 0 bases, with 8 bases spanning the gap.